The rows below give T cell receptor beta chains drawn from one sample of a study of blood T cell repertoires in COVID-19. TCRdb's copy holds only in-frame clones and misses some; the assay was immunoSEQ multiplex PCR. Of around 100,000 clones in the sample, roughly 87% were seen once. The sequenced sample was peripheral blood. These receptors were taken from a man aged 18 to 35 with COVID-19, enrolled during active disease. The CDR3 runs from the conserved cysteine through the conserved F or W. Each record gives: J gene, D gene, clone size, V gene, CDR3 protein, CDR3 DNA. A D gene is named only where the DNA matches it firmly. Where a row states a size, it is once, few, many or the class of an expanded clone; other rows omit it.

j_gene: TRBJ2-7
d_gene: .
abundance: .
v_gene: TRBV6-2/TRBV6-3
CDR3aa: CASSYSGGAPYEQYF
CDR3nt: TGTGCCAGCAGTTACTCGGGGGGGGCACCCTACGAGCAGTACTTC

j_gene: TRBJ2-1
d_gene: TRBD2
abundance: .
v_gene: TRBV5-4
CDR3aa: CASSFTSGTYNEQFF
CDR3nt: TGTGCCAGCAGCTTCACTAGCGGAACCTACAATGAGCAGTTCTTC

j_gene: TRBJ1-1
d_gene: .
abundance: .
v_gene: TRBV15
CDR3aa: CATSRDQPGNTEAFF
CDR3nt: TGTGCCACCAGCAGAGATCAGCCGGGAAACACTGAAGCTTTCTTT

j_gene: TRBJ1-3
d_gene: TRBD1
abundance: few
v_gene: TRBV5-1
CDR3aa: CASSPRQGVSGNTIYF
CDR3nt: TGCGCCAGCAGCCCTAGACAGGGCGTCTCTGGAAACACCATATATTTT

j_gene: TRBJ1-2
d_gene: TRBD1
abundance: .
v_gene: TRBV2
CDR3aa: CAISGTGVDGYTF
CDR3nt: TGTGCCATTTCCGGGACAGGGGTCGATGGCTACACCTTC

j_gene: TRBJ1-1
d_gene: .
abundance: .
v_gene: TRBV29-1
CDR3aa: CSVLKPLNTEAFF
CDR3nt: TGCAGCGTTCTAAAACCGTTGAACACTGAAGCTTTCTTT

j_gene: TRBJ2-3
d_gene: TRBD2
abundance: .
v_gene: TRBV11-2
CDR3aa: CASSRTRFGTDTQYF
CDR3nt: TGTGCCAGCAGCCGGACTAGGTTTGGCACAGATACGCAGTATTTT

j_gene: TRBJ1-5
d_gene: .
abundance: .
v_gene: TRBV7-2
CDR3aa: CASSPRIGGDQPQHF
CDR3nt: TGTGCCAGCAGCCCCCGGATTGGAGGGGATCAGCCCCAGCATTTT

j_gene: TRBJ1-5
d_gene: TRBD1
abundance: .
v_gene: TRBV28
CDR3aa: CASGDSDSNQPQHF
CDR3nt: TGTGCCAGTGGGGACAGCGATAGCAATCAGCCCCAGCATTTT

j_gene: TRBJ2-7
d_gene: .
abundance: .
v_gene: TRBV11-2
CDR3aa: CASSSTYEQYF
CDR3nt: TGTGCCAGCAGCAGCACCTACGAGCAGTACTTC

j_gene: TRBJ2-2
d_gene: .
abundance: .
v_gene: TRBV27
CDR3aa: CASSLSIAANTGELFF
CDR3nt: TGTGCCAGCAGTTTATCGATAGCGGCGAACACCGGGGAGCTGTTTTTT

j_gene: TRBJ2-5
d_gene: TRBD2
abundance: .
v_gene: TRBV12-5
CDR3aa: CASGLDLLPSGRFEETQYF
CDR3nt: TGTGCTAGTGGTTTGGACCTTTTGCCTAGCGGGAGGTTTGAGGAGACCCAGTACTTC

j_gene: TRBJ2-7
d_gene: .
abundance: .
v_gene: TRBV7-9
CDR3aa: CASSARAEFYEQYF
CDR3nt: TGTGCCAGCAGCGCCAGGGCGGAGTTCTACGAGCAGTACTTC

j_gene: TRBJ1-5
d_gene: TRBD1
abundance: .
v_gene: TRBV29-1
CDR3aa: CSVSTGGYNQPQHF
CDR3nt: TGCAGCGTATCGACAGGGGGCTACAATCAGCCCCAGCATTTT

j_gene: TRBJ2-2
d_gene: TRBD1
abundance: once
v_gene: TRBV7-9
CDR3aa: CASSPTGDTGELFF
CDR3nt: TGTGCCAGCAGCCCGACAGGGGACACCGGGGAGCTGTTTTTT

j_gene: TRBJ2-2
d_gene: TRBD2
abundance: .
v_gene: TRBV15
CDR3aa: CATSRYPGRGLAGGANTGELFF
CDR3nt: TGTGCCACCAGCAGATATCCCGGACGGGGACTAGCGGGAGGTGCGAACACCGGGGAGCTGTTTTTT

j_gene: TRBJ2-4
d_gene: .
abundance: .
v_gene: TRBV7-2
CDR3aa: CASSPAREGNAKNIQYF
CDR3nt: TGTGCCAGCAGCCCGGCCCGGGAAGGGAACGCCAAAAACATTCAGTACTTC

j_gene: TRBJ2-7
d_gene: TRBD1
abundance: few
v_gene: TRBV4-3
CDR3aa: CASSSAGTGDYEQYF
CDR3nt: TGCGCCAGCAGCTCAGCCGGGACAGGGGATTACGAGCAGTACTTC

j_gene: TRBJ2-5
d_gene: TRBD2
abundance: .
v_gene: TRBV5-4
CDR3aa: CASSQGGSGRAFEETQYF
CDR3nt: TGTGCCAGCAGCCAAGGGGGTAGCGGGAGGGCCTTTGAAGAGACCCAGTACTTC

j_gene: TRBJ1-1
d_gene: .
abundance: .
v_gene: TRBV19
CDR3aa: CASSTNPGTLLGAFF
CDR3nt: TGTGCCAGTAGCACTAACCCCGGGACACTCCTCGGGGCTTTCTTT

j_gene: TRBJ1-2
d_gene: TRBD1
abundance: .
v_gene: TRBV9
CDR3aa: CASRQGPYGYTF
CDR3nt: TGTGCCAGCAGACAGGGGCCCTATGGCTACACCTTC

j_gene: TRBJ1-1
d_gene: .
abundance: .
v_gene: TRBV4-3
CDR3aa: CASSLSSGGDTEAFF
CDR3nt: TGCGCCAGCAGCCTGAGTTCGGGGGGGGACACTGAAGCTTTCTTT

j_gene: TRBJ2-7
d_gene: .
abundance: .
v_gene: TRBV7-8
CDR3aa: CASSLARGSYEQYF
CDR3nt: TGTGCCAGCAGCTTAGCTCGCGGATCCTACGAGCAGTACTTC

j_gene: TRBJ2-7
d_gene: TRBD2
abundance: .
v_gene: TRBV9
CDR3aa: CASSVGLAGGPGHEQYF
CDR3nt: TGTGCCAGCAGCGTAGGCCTAGCGGGAGGGCCGGGCCACGAGCAGTACTTC

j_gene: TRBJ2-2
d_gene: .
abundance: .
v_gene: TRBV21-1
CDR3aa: CASSQTLIPGQGYLGRAGELFF
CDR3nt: TGTGCCAGCAGCCAAACCCTAATACCGGGACAGGGTTATCTCGGGAGGGCCGGGGAGCTGTTTTTT

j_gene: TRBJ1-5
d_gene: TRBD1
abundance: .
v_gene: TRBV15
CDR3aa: CATSRGQGALGNQPQHF
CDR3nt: TGTGCCACCAGCAGAGGACAGGGGGCTCTGGGAAATCAGCCCCAGCATTTT

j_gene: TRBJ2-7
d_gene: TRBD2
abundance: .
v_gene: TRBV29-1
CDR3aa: CSAPGLADEQYF
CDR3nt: TGCAGCGCGCCGGGACTAGCGGACGAGCAGTACTTC

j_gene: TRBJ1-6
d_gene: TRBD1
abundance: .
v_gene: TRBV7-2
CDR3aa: CASSPGTGGGGSPLHF
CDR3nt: TGTGCCAGCAGCCCGGGGACAGGGGGTGGAGGTTCACCCCTCCACTTT

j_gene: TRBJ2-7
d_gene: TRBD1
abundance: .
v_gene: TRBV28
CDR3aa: CASSFDRVLYEQYF
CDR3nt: TGTGCCAGCAGTTTCGACAGGGTTCTATACGAGCAGTACTTC

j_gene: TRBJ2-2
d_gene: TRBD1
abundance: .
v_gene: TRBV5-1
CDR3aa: CASSLLPGQLTNTGELFF
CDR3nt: TGCGCCAGCAGCTTATTACCGGGACAGCTTACGAACACCGGGGAGCTGTTTTTT

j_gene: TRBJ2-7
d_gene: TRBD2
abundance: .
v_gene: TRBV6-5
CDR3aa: CASKQGLAGPYEQYF
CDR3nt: TGTGCCAGCAAACAGGGACTAGCGGGACCCTACGAGCAGTACTTC

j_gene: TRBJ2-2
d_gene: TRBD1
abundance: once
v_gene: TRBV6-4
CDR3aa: CASSEDRDTGELFF
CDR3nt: TGTGCCAGCAGTGAGGACAGGGACACCGGGGAGCTGTTTTTT

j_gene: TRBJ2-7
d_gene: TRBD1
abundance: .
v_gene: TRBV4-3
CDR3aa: CASSQGQGHEQYF
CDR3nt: TGCGCCAGCAGCCAAGGACAGGGCCACGAGCAGTACTTC

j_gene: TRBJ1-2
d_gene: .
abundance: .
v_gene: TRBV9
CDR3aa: CASSVDGLRGNGYTF
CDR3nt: TGTGCCAGCAGCGTAGACGGTCTCAGGGGTAATGGCTACACCTTC

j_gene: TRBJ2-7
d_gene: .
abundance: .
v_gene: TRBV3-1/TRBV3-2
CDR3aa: CASSPRGYEQYF
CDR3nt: TGTGCCAGCAGCCCCAGGGGCTACGAGCAGTACTTC

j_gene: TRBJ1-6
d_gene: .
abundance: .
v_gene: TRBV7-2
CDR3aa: CASSFIQARNSPLHF
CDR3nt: TGTGCCAGCAGCTTCATACAAGCGCGGAATTCACCCCTCCACTTT

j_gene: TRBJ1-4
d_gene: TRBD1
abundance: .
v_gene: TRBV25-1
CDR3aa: CASSTPKDRGFEKLFF
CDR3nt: TGTGCCAGCAGTACGCCCAAGGACAGGGGGTTCGAAAAACTGTTTTTT

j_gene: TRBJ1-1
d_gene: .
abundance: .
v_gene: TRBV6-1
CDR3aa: CASSEAGPNTEAFF
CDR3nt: TGTGCCAGCAGTGAAGCTGGGCCGAACACTGAAGCTTTCTTT

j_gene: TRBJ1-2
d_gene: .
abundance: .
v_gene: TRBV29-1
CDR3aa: CSVQGNGYTF
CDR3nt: TGCAGCGTCCAGGGAAATGGCTACACCTTC

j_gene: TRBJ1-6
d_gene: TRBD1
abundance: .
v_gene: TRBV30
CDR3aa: CAREEVGTGGSPLHF
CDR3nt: TGTGCTCGAGAGGAGGTCGGGACAGGGGGCTCACCCCTCCACTTT

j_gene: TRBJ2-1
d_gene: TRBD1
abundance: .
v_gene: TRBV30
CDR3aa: CAGDRGGNEQFF
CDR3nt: TGTGCGGGGGACAGGGGAGGGAATGAGCAGTTCTTC

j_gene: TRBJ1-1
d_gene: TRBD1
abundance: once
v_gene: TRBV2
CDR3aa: CASTDRGETEAFF
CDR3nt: TGTGCCAGCACCGACAGGGGGGAAACTGAAGCTTTCTTT

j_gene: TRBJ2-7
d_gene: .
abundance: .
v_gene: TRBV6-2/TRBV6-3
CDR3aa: CASSAGIIYPFEQYF
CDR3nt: TGTGCCAGCAGCGCCGGGATTATCTATCCATTCGAGCAGTACTTC

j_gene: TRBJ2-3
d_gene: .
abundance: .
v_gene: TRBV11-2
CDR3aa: CASSPRWASTDTQYF
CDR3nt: TGTGCCAGCAGCCCCCGGTGGGCTAGCACAGATACGCAGTATTTT

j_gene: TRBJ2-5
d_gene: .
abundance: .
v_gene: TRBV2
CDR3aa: CASSPERETQYF
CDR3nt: TGTGCCAGCAGTCCCGAACGGGAGACCCAGTACTTC

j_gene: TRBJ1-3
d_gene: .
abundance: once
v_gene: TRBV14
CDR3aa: CASSQWGAGPDSGNTIYF
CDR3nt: TGTGCCAGCAGCCAGTGGGGCGCGGGACCCGACTCTGGAAACACCATATATTTT

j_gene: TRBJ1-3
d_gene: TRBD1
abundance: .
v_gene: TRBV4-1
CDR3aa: CASSQEGTDYSGNTIYF
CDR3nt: TGCGCCAGCAGCCAAGAAGGGACAGATTACTCTGGAAACACCATATATTTT

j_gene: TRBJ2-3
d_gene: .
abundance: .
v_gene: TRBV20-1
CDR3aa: CSAAVGSGQYF
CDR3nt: TGCAGTGCCGCCGTGGGGAGTGGGCAGTATTTT

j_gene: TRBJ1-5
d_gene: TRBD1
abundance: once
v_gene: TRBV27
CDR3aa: CASRPTTGGGHQPQHF
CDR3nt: TGTGCCAGCAGGCCAACGACAGGGGGCGGTCATCAGCCCCAGCATTTT

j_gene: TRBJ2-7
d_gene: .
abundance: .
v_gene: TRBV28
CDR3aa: CATTPGLLYEQYF
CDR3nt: TGTGCCACCACTCCGGGACTCCTATACGAGCAGTACTTC

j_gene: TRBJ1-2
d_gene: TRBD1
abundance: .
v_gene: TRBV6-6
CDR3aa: CASRKQGANYGYTF
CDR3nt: TGTGCCAGCAGGAAGCAGGGGGCCAACTATGGCTACACCTTC